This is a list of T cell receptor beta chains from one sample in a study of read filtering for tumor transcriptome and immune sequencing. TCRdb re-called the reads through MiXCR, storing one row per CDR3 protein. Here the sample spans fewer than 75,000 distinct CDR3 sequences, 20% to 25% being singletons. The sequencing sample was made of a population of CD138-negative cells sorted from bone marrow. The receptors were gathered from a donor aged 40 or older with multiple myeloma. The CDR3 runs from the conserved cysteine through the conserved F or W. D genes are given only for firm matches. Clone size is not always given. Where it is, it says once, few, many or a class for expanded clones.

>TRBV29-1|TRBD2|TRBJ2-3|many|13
CSVERGGTDTQYF
TGCAGCGTTGAAAGGGGAGGGACAGATACGCAGTATTTT
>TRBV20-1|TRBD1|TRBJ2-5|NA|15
CSADGLVGQEETQYF
TGCAGTGCAGATGGGCTAGTGGGACAGGAGGAGACCCAGTACTTC
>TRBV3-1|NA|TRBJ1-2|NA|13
CASSQQEYYGYTF
TGTGCCAGCAGCCAACAGGAGTATTATGGCTACACCTTC
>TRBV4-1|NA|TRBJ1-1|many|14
CASSQGLSWTEAFF
TGCGCCAGCAGCCAGGGTCTTTCCTGGACTGAAGCTTTCTTT
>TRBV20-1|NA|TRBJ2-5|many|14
CSARDGRGSETQYF
TGCAGTGCTAGAGATGGCAGGGGTTCAGAGACCCAGTACTTC
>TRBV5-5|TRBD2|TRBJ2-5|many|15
CASSSAAGVAETQYF
TGTGCCAGCAGCTCAGCAGCGGGAGTTGCGGAGACCCAGTACTTC
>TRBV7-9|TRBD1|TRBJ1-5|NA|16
CASSHSRDSINQPQHF
TGTGCCAGCAGCCACTCCCGGGACAGTATCAATCAGCCCCAGCATTTT
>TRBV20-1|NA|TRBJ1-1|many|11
CSAELNTEAFF
TGCAGTGCCGAACTGAACACTGAAGCTTTCTTT
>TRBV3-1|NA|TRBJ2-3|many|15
CASSQGRSIADTQYF
TGTGCCAGCAGCCAGGGGCGTTCAATCGCAGATACGCAGTATTTT
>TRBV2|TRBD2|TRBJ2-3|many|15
CASLDRLAVSDTQYF
TGTGCCAGCTTAGATCGACTAGCGGTGTCAGATACGCAGTATTTT
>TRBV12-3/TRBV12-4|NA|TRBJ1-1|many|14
CASTPKGWITEAFF
TGTGCCAGCACCCCAAAGGGGTGGATCACTGAAGCTTTCTTT
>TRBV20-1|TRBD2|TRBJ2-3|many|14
CSASAAGSTDTQYF
TGCAGTGCTAGCGCAGCGGGGAGCACAGATACGCAGTATTTT
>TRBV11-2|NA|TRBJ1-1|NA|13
CASSATGWAEAFF
TGTGCCAGCAGCGCTACAGGGTGGGCTGAAGCTTTCTTT
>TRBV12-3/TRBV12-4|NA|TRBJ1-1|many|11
CASSQALSAFF
TGTGCCAGCAGCCAAGCTCTTTCCGCTTTCTTT
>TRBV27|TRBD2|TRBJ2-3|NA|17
CASSLRKAGGPTDTQYF
TGTGCCAGCAGTTTGCGTAAAGCGGGAGGGCCTACAGATACGCAGTATTTT
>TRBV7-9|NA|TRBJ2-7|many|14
CASSPTGTYYEQYF
TGTGCCAGCAGCCCGACCGGGACATACTACGAGCAGTACTTC
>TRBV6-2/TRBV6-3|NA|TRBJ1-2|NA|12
CASSWTVYGYTF
TGTGCCAGCAGTTGGACGGTTTATGGCTACACCTTC
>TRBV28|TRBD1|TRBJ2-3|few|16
CASSFYRGSSTDTQYF
TGTGCCAGCAGTTTCTACAGGGGGTCTAGCACAGATACGCAGTATTTT
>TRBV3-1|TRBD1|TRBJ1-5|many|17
CASSPPDRDDSNQPQHF
TGTGCCAGCAGCCCACCGGACAGGGACGATAGCAATCAGCCCCAGCATTTT
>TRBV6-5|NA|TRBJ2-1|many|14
CASSYLGGFNEQFF
TGTGCCAGCAGTTATCTAGGAGGTTTCAATGAGCAGTTCTTC
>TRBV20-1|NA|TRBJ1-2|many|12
CSARGTNYGYTF
TGCAGTGCTAGAGGGACTAACTATGGCTACACCTTC
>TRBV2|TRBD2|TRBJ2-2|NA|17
CASREAGGAVLSGELFF
TGTGCCAGCAGGGAGGCGGGGGGCGCCGTACTCTCCGGGGAGCTGTTTTTT
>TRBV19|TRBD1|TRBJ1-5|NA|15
CASTTTTGTGQPQHF
TGTGCCAGTACAACGACGACAGGGACGGGTCAGCCCCAGCATTTT